This T cell receptor (beta chain) was captured by sequencing in a study of cytomegalovirus exposure and HLA in healthy donors. The study, taken as a whole, reports: Further analysis was carried out later, and it showed several of the most significant clusters appearing linked to common viral pathogens.

The sample holds a few counts of this clone. The antigen remains undetermined. PCR amplification relied on 60 Vbeta primers (plus 13 Jbeta primers). Using immunoSEQ multiplex PCR, the repertoire was profiled, and TCRdb retains in-frame clones only, with some absent. The sample includes over 150,000 clones, approximately 90% of them seen just once. This TCR was sampled from a woman younger than 45 in good health and CMV-seronegative. Material: PBMCs.

CDR3 sequence reads: CASSRREGGTEAFF. CDR3 sequence (DNA): TGCGCCAGCAGCAGACGGGAGGGGGGAACTGAAGCTTTCTTT. The chain joins TRBV5-1 to TRBJ1-1; tentatively, D is TRBD1 (6 bases). The length of the CDR3 is 14 residues. V was cut by 4 bases and J by 5 bases, with 15 bases left in between. Germline V gene sequence: CDR1 SGHRS, CDR2 YFSETQ.